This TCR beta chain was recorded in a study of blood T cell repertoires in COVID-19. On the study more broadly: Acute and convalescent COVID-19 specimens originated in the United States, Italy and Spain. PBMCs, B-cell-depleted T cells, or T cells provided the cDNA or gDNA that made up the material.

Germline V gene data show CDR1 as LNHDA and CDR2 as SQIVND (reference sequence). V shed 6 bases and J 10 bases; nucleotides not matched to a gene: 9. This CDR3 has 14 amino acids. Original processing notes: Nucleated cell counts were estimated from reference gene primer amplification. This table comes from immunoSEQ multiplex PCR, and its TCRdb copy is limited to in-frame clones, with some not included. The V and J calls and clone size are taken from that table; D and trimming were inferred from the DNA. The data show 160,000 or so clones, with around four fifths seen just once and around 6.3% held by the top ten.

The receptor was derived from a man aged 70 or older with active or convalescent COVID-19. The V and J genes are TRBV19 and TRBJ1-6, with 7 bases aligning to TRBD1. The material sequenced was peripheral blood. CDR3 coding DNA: TGTGCCAGTAGCAGACGACAGGGAAGGTCACCCCTCCACTTT. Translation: CASSRRQGRSPLHF.